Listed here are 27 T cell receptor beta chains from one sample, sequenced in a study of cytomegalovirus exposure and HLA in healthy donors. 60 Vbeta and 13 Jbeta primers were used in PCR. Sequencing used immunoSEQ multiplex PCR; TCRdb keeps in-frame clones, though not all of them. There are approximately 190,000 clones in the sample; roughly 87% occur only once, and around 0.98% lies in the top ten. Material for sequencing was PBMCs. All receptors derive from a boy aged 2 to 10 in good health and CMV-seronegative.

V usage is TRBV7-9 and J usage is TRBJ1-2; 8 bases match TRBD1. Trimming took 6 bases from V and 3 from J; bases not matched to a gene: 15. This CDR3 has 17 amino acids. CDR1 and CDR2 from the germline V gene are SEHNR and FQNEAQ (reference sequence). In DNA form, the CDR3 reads TGTGCCAGCAGAACAGACAAGGGACAGGTGATTGACTATGGCTACACCTTC. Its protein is CASRTDKGQVIDYGYTF. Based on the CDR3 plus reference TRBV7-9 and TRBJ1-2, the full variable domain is DTGVSQNPRHKITKRGQNVTFRCDPISEHNRLYWYRQTLGQGPEFLTYFQNEAQLEKSRLLSDRFSAERPKGSFSTLEIQRTEQGDSAMYLCASRTDKGQVIDYGYTFGSGTRLTVV.

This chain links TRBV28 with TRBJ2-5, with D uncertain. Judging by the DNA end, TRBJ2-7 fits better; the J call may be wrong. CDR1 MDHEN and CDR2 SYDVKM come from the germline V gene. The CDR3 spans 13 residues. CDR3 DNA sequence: TGTGCCAGCAGTCGGCAGGCCTTGCCCGAGCAGTACTTC. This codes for CASSRQALPEQYF.

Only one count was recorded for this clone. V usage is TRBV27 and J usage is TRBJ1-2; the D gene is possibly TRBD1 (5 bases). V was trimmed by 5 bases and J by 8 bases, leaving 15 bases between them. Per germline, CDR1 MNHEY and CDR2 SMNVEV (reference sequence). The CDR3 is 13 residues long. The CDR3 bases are TGTGCCAGCAGTCTTGGAGGGGTATCGGGCTACACCTTC. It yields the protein CASSLGGVSGYTF.

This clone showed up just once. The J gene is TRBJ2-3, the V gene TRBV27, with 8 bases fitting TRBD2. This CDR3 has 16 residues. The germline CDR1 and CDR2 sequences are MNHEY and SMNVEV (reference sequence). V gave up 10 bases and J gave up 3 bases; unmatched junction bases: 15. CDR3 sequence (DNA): TGTGCCACCTGGGCGGGTACGGGAGGGCCGACAGATACGCAGTATTTT. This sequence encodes CATWAGTGGPTDTQYF.

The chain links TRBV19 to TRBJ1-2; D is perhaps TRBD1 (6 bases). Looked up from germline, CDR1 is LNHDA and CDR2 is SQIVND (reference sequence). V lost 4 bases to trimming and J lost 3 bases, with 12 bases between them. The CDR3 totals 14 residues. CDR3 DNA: TGTGCCAGTAGTAAGGACAGCCAATACTATGGCTACACCTTC. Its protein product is CASSKDSQYYGYTF.

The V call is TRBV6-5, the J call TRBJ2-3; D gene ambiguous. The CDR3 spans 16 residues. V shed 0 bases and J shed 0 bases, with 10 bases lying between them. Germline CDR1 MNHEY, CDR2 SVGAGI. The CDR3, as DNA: TGTGCCAGCAGTTACTCGACATACTCTAGCACAGATACGCAGTATTTT. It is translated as CASSYSTYSSTDTQYF.

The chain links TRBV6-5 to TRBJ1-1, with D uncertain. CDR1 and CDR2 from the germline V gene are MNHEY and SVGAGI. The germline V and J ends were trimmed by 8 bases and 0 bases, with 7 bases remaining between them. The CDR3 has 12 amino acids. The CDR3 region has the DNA TGTGCCAGCGAGGGAGTGAACACTGAAGCTTTCTTT. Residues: CASEGVNTEAFF.

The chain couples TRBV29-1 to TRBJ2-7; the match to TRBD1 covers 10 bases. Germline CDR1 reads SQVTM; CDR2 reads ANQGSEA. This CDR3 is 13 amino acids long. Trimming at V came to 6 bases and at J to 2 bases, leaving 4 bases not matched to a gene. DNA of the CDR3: TGCAGCGTAGAGGACAGGGGGACCTACGAGCAGTACTTC. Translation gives CSVEDRGTYEQYF.

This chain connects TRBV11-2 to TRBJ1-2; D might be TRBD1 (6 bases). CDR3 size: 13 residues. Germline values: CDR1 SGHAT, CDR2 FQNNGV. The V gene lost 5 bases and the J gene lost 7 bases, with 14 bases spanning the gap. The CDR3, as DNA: TGTGCCAGCAGCCGCAGGGGCCCCAGTGGCTACACCTTC. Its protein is CASSRRGPSGYTF.

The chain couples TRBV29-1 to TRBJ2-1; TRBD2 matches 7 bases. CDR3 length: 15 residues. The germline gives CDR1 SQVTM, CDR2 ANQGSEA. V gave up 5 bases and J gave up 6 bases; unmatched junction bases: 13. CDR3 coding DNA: TGCAGCGTTTCCCGGCGTCTAGCGGAAATCAATGAGCAGTTCTTC. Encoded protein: CSVSRRLAEINEQFF.

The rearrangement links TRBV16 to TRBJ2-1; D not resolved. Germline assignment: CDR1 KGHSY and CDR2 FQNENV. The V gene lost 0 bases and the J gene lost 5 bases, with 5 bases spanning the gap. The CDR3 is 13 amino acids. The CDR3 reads CASSQSRDNEQFF. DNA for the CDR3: TGTGCCAGCAGCCAATCGAGAGACAATGAGCAGTTCTTC.

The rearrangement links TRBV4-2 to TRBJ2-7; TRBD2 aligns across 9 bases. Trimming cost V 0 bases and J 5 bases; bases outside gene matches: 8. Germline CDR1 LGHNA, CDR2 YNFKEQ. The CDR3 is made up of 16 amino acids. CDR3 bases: TGTGCCAGCAGCCAAGATTTGCGGGGGGGCGGCCACGAGCAGTACTTC. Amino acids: CASSQDLRGGGHEQYF.

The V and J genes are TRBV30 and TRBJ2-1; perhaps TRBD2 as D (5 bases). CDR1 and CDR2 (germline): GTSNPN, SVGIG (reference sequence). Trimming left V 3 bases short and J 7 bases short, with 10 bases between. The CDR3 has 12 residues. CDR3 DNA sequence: TGTGCCTGGAGGGACTCGCCTAATGAGCAGTTCTTC. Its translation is CAWRDSPNEQFF.

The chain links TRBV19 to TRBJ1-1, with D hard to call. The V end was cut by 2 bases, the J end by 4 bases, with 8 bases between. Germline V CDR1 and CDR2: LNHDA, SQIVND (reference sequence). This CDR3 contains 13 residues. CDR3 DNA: TGTGCCAGTAGTATATTCTCGCGCACTGAAGCTTTCTTT. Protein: CASSIFSRTEAFF.

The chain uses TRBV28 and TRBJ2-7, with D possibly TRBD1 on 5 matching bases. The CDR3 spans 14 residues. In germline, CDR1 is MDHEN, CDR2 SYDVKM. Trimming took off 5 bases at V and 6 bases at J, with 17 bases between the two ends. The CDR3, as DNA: TGTGCCAGCAGTACCAGACAGCTCGGTTCCGAGCAGTACTTC. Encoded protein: CASSTRQLGSEQYF. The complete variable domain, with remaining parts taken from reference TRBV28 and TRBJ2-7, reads DVKVTQSSRYLVKRTGEKVFLECVQDMDHENMFWYRQDPGLGLRLIYFSYDVKMKEKGDIPEGYSVSREKKERFSLILESASTNQTSMYLCASSTRQLGSEQYFGPGTRLTVT.

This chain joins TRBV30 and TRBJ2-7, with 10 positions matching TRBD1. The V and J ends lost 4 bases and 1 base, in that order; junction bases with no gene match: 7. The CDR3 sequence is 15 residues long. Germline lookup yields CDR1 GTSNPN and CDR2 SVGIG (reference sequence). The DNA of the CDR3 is TGTGCCTGGACATCTGCGGGACAGGGGTCCTACGAGCAGTACTTC. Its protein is CAWTSAGQGSYEQYF.

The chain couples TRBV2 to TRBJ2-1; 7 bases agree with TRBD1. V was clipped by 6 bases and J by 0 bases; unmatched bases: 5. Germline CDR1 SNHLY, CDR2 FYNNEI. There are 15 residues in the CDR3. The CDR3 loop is CASSEGDSSYNEQFF. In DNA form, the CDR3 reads TGTGCCAGCAGCGAGGGGGACAGCTCCTACAATGAGCAGTTCTTC.

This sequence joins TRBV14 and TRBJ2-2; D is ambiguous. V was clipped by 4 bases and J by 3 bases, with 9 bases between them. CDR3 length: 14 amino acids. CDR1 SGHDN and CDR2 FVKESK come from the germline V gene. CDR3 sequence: CASSRPRDTGELFF. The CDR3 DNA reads TGTGCCAGCAGCCGCCCCCGGGACACCGGGGAGCTGTTTTTT.

Here the CDR3 DNA reads TGTGCCTGGAGTCGAACAGGGGTTGATGGCTACACCTTC. It codes for CAWSRTGVDGYTF. The chain joins TRBV30 to TRBJ1-2, with TRBD1 identical over 7 bases. This CDR3 region has 13 residues. Germline values: CDR1 GTSNPN, CDR2 SVGIG (reference sequence). V was clipped by 2 bases and J by 6 bases; unmatched bases: 6.

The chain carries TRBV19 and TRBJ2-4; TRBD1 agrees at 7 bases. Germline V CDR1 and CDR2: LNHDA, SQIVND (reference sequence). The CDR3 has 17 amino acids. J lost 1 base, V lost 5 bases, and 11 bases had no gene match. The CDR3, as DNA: TGTGCCAGTAGTCCGTGGGACAGCGATTCGGCCAAAAACATTCAGTACTTC. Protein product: CASSPWDSDSAKNIQYF.

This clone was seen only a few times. CDR3 residues: CASSYGLMNTEAFF. The CDR3 DNA sequence: TGTGCCAGCAGTTACGGGCTTATGAACACTGAAGCTTTCTTT. The gene calls are TRBV6-6 and TRBJ1-1; D ambiguous. The CDR3 totals 14 residues. The V gene lost 2 bases and the J gene lost 0 bases, with 7 bases spanning the gap. Germline V gives CDR1 MNHNY, CDR2 SVGAGI (reference sequence).

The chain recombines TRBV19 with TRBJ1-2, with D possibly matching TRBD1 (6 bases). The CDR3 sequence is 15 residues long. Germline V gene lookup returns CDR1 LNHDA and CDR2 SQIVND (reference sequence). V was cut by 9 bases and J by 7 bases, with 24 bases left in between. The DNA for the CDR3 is TGTGCCAGCACTTCCCCGACAGGTCCTCAAAGTGGCTACACCTTC. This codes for CASTSPTGPQSGYTF.

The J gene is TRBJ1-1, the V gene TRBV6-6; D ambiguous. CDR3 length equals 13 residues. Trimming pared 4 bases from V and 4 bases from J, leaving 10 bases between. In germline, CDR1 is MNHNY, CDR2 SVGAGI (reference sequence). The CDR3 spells CASSSGGFTEAFF. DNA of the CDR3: TGTGCCAGCAGTTCGGGTGGTTTCACTGAAGCTTTCTTT.

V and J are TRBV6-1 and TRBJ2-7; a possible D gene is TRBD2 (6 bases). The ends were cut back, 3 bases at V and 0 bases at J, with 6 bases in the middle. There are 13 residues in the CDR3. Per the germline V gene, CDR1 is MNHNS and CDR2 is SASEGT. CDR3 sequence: CASSEGGSYEQYF. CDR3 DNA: TGTGCCAGCAGTGAGGGGGGCTCCTACGAGCAGTACTTC.

The CDR3 DNA reads TGTGCCTGGAGTGGACACACGAGGGATGTCAATGAGCAGTTCTTC. This sequence encodes CAWSGHTRDVNEQFF. The chain combines TRBV30 with TRBJ2-1; possible D gene TRBD2, 5 bases. CDR3 length: 15 amino acids. Germline CDR1 is GTSNPN and CDR2 is SVGIG (reference sequence). Trimming took off 1 base at V and 6 bases at J, with 16 bases between the two ends.

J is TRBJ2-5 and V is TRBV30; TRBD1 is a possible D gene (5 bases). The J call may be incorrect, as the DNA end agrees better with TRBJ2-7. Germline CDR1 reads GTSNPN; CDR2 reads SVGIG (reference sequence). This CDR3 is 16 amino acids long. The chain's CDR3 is CAWSKKGLDTSYEQYF. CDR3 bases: TGTGCCTGGAGTAAGAAGGGGTTGGATACCTCCTACGAGCAGTACTTC.

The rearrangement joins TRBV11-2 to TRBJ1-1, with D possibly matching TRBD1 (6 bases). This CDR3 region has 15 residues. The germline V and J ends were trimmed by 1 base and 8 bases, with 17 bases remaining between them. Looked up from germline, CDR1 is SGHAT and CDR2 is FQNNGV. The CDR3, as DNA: TGTGCCAGCAGCTTAGTCAAAGGTCAGGGGCTAGAAGCTTTCTTT. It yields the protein CASSLVKGQGLEAFF.